These 26 T cell receptor beta chains originate from one sample sequenced in a study of T cell responses to AZD1222 COVID-19 vaccine. Produced via immunoSEQ multiplex PCR; TCRdb's table is partial and in-frame only. This sample has some 200,000 clones; about 92% occur once, and the top ten carry 0.95% to 1.1%. The starting material was peripheral blood, obtained on day 0 of MenACWY control vaccination. All receptors come from an adult in good health.

The V and J genes are TRBV5-1 and TRBJ2-5, with D perhaps matching TRBD2 (5 bases). The germline gives CDR1 SGHRS, CDR2 YFSETQ. The CDR3 covers 16 residues. Trimming pared 1 base from V and 5 bases from J, leaving 18 bases between. The CDR3 sequence is CASSLSSRGASETQYF. CDR3 sequence (DNA): TGCGCCAGCAGCTTGAGTAGTCGGGGAGCCTCGGAGACCCAGTACTTC.

The chain combines TRBV7-2 with TRBJ1-4; 10 bases match TRBD1. The length of the CDR3 is 16 residues. J gave up 5 bases and V 5 bases, and 8 bases lay outside the gene matches. The V gene's germline CDR1 is SGHTA and CDR2 FQGNSA. The CDR3 reads CASSVIPGQGNEKLFF. CDR3 nucleotide sequence: TGTGCCAGCAGCGTCATACCGGGACAGGGGAATGAAAAACTGTTTTTT.

This chain connects TRBV2 to TRBJ1-5, with a tentative D call TRBD1 (5 bases). This CDR3 is 16 amino acids long. V was cut by 2 bases and J by 3 bases, with 14 bases left in between. CDR1 is SNHLY and CDR2 is FYNNEI in the germline V gene. CDR3 sequence reads: CASSESRAGINQPQHF. In DNA, the CDR3 is TGTGCCAGCAGTGAATCCCGGGCAGGGATCAATCAGCCCCAGCATTTT.

This clone was observed once. The V and J genes are TRBV18 and TRBJ2-7, with D perhaps TRBD1 (6 bases). The CDR3 runs 15 residues. V was shortened by 3 bases and J by 1 base, with 13 bases between the two germline ends. The germline V gene encodes CDR1 KGHSH and CDR2 LQKENI. CDR3 sequence reads: CASSPAPTGSYEQYF. The DNA for the CDR3 is TGTGCCAGCTCACCGGCCCCGACAGGTTCCTACGAGCAGTACTTC. Full variable domain (rest looked up from reference TRBV18 and TRBJ2-7): NAGVMQNPRHLVRRRGQEARLRCSPMKGHSHVYWYRQLPEEGLKFMVYLQKENIIDESGMPKERFSAEFPKEGPSILRIQQVVRGDSAAYFCASSPAPTGSYEQYFGPGTRLTVT.

The chain joins TRBV29-1 to TRBJ1-5; D remains unclear. Looked up from germline, CDR1 is SQVTM and CDR2 is ANQGSEA. Trimming stripped 6 bases from V and 1 base from J, with 10 bases between. This CDR3 has 13 amino acids. The CDR3 sequence: CSVGVQSNQPQHF. The CDR3 DNA is TGCAGCGTGGGCGTACAGAGCAATCAGCCCCAGCATTTT.

The chain is built from TRBV24-1 and TRBJ2-3, with 7 bases aligning to TRBD1. The CDR3 runs to 15 residues. Trimming took 4 bases from V and 2 from J; bases not matched to a gene: 5. Germline loops: CDR1 KGHDR, CDR2 SFDVKD. The DNA for the CDR3 is TGTGCCACCAGTGACCCGGGACAGCACACAGATACGCAGTATTTT. Amino acid sequence: CATSDPGQHTDTQYF.

V usage is TRBV4-1 and J usage is TRBJ2-4; perhaps TRBD2 as D (6 bases). V gave up 0 bases and J gave up 1 base, with 13 bases separating them. Germline values: CDR1 MGHRA, CDR2 YSYEKL. The CDR3 has 17 amino acids. This chain's CDR3 is CASSQDQEGAAKNIQYF. CDR3 nucleotide sequence: TGCGCCAGCAGCCAAGATCAGGAGGGAGCGGCCAAAAACATTCAGTACTTC.

The rearrangement uses TRBV9 and TRBJ2-7; D is undetermined. Trimming pared 3 bases from V and 5 bases from J, leaving 6 bases between. CDR1 and CDR2 (germline): SGDLS, YYNGEE. This CDR3 has 11 residues. The CDR3 reads CASSDRDEQYF. The CDR3 DNA is TGTGCCAGCAGCGACCGGGACGAGCAGTACTTC.

The chain combines TRBV7-3 with TRBJ2-7; D perhaps matches TRBD2 (5 bases). The CDR3 is made up of 15 amino acids. V lost 5 bases to trimming and J lost 0 bases, with 14 bases between them. Per the germline V gene, CDR1 is SGHTA and CDR2 is FQGTGA. As DNA, the CDR3 is TGTGCCAGCAGCACGGGCCCGGGGAGCTCCTACGAGCAGTACTTC. It codes for CASSTGPGSSYEQYF.

V is TRBV10-3 and J is TRBJ1-6; perhaps TRBD1 as D (5 bases). Per the germline V gene, CDR1 is ENHRY and CDR2 is SYGVKD. The CDR3 covers 15 residues. V gave up 4 bases and J gave up 7 bases, with 14 bases separating them. The CDR3 DNA reads TGTGCCATCAGTGCCACTCAGGGTAGCAATTCACCCCTCCACTTT. This sequence encodes CAISATQGSNSPLHF.

The chain couples TRBV5-1 to TRBJ1-1; D uncertain. The V end lost 0 bases, the J end lost 1 base, and 13 bases lay between the germline ends. CDR3 length equals 16 residues. Per germline, CDR1 SGHRS and CDR2 YFSETQ. CDR3 nucleotide sequence: TGCGCCAGCAGCTTGGGTCAGAACTTGGGGAACACTGAAGCTTTCTTT. Amino acid sequence: CASSLGQNLGNTEAFF.

This chain connects TRBV4-1 to TRBJ2-3; D may be TRBD1 (5 bases). Trimming took 0 bases from V and 0 from J, leaving 10 bases between them. The CDR3 sequence is 16 residues long. The germline V gene has CDR1 MGHRA and CDR2 YSYEKL. CDR3: CASSQDMAGSTDTQYF. CDR3 coding DNA: TGCGCCAGCAGCCAAGATATGGCAGGGAGCACAGATACGCAGTATTTT.

V and J are TRBV6-6 and TRBJ2-1, with TRBD2 identical over 7 bases. The CDR3 is made up of 14 amino acids. Germline lookup yields CDR1 MNHNY and CDR2 SVGAGI (reference sequence). After removal of 2 bases from V and 2 bases from J, the junction contained 0 bases not matched to a gene. CDR3 loop: CASSYGGAYNEQFF. Here the CDR3 DNA reads TGTGCCAGCAGTTACGGGGGGGCCTACAATGAGCAGTTCTTC.

J is TRBJ1-5 and V is TRBV19, with TRBD1 matching 8 bases. Trimming at V came to 2 bases and at J to 7 bases, leaving 10 bases not matched to a gene. The CDR3 totals 16 residues. Germline CDR1 reads LNHDA; CDR2 reads SQIVND (reference sequence). The CDR3 reads CASSISDRGLRQPQHF. As DNA, the CDR3 is TGTGCCAGTAGTATAAGCGACAGGGGTTTGAGACAGCCCCAGCATTTT.

This clone has a single count. The chain carries TRBV7-6 and TRBJ1-3; unclear D gene. The CDR3 runs 13 residues. V lost 5 bases and J 0 bases, leaving 5 bases between the germline ends. Germline V gene sequence: CDR1 SGHVS, CDR2 FNYEAQ. CDR3 sequence reads: CASSPSSGNTIYF. CDR3 nucleotides: TGTGCCAGCAGCCCAAGCTCTGGAAACACCATATATTTT.

The V call is TRBV30, the J call TRBJ2-3; D may be TRBD1 or TRBD2 (6 bases each). The CDR3 totals 15 residues. Germline CDR1 reads GTSNPN; CDR2 reads SVGIG (reference sequence). The V and J ends lost 5 bases and 0 bases respectively, with 15 bases between them. The CDR3: CAWARGGHSTDTQYF. The CDR3 DNA follows: TGTGCCTGGGCCCGAGGGGGGCATAGCACAGATACGCAGTATTTT.

The rearrangement joins TRBV27 to TRBJ1-6; D is unresolved. In germline, CDR1 is MNHEY, CDR2 SMNVEV (reference sequence). V was cut by 0 bases and J by 6 bases, with 12 bases left in between. The CDR3 is 16 residues long. CDR3 nucleotides: TGTGCCAGCAGTTTATCTTCCTCCTCGAGTAATTCACCCCTCCACTTT. This codes for CASSLSSSSSNSPLHF.

The chain couples TRBV6-5 to TRBJ2-7; 8 bases are shared with TRBD1. This CDR3 is 15 amino acids long. V trimming: 2 bases; J trimming: 7 bases; junction bases outside the gene matches: 10. Looked up from germline, CDR1 is MNHEY and CDR2 is SVGAGI. CDR3 in DNA: TGTGCCAGCAGTTACAGCGGACAGGGTAGTGGGGAGCAGTACTTC. Translation: CASSYSGQGSGEQYF.

The chain is built from TRBV18 and TRBJ1-2; D uncertain. The V gene lost 1 base and the J gene lost 4 bases, with 4 bases spanning the gap. Germline CDR1 KGHSH, CDR2 LQKENI. CDR3 length equals 12 residues. CDR3 DNA: TGTGCCAGCTCACCACAGCCCTATGGCTACACCTTC. Translated: CASSPQPYGYTF.

The sample holds one count of this clone. Other DNA sequences in this specimen translate into the identical CDR3. This chain links TRBV6-6 with TRBJ2-3; 8 bases are a match to TRBD2. The germline CDR1 and CDR2 sequences are MNHNY and SVGAGI (reference sequence). The junction had 2 bases not matched to a gene; V was cut back by 6 bases and J by 3 bases. This CDR3 has 13 residues. As DNA, the CDR3 is TGTGCCAGCAGCCGGGGGGGAACAGATACGCAGTATTTT. Translation gives CASSRGGTDTQYF.

V gene TRBV19 combines with J gene TRBJ1-1; TRBD1 is a possible D gene (6 bases). Per the germline V gene, CDR1 is LNHDA and CDR2 is SQIVND (reference sequence). The CDR3 is 17 amino acids. The V gene lost 3 bases and the J gene lost 4 bases, with 21 bases spanning the gap. This CDR3 is CASSILIGGGGGTEAFF. The DNA of the CDR3 is TGTGCCAGTAGTATTCTTATAGGCGGAGGGGGGGGCACTGAAGCTTTCTTT. The whole variable domain, filled in from reference TRBV19 and TRBJ1-1, reads DGGITQSPKYLFRKEGQNVTLSCEQNLNHDAMYWYRQDPGQGLRLIYYSQIVNDFQKGDIAEGYSVSREKKESFPLTVTSAQKNPTAFYLCASSILIGGGGGTEAFFGQGTRLTVV.

This clone has just one count. V usage is TRBV2 and J usage is TRBJ2-5; D is possibly TRBD2 (6 bases). The CDR3 is 13 residues long. Germline-derived CDR1 and CDR2 are SNHLY and FYNNEI. Trimming left V 6 bases short and J 7 bases short, with 15 bases between. The CDR3 is CASSGGVVGTQYF. CDR3 DNA sequence: TGTGCCAGCAGCGGCGGGGTGGTAGGGACCCAGTACTTC.

V gene TRBV15 combines with J gene TRBJ1-4; D remains unclear. The CDR3 is made up of 14 amino acids. The germline V gene has CDR1 LNHNV and CDR2 YYDKDF (reference sequence). V lost 5 bases, J lost 7 bases, and 14 bases lay in between. The CDR3 region has the DNA TGTGCCACCAGCGGAGGTAGGACCTCTGAAAAACTGTTTTTT. It encodes CATSGGRTSEKLFF.

The chain recombines TRBV5-1 with TRBJ2-2; no clear D. Trimming removed 4 bases at V and 2 bases at J, with 12 bases between. This CDR3 region has 15 residues. Per germline, CDR1 SGHRS and CDR2 YFSETQ. The CDR3 sequence is CASSPRTTNTGELFF. In DNA form, the CDR3 reads TGCGCCAGCAGCCCCCGCACTACCAACACCGGGGAGCTGTTTTTT.

The chain is built from TRBV7-8 and TRBJ2-2; 7 bases line up with TRBD1. Looked up from germline, CDR1 is SGHVS and CDR2 is FQNEAQ. V was clipped by 1 base and J by 1 base; unmatched bases: 3. The CDR3 covers 16 residues. CDR3 amino acids: CASSLEGTVNTGELFF. CDR3 DNA sequence: TGTGCCAGCAGCTTAGAGGGGACAGTGAACACCGGGGAGCTGTTTTTT. The full variable domain, in which reference TRBV7-8 and TRBJ2-2 provide the parts outside the CDR3, is GAGVSQSPRYKVAKRGQDVALRCDPISGHVSLFWYQQALGQGPEFLTYFQNEAQLDKSGLPSDRFFAERPEGSVSTLKIQRTQQEDSAVYLCASSLEGTVNTGELFFGEGSRLTVL.

This CDR3 reads CASSTTGVGPAKGSEAFF. In DNA form, the CDR3 reads TGTGCCAGCTCAACGACCGGGGTAGGACCCGCTAAAGGGAGTGAAGCTTTCTTT. This sequence joins TRBV18 and TRBJ1-1, with no clear D. The V and J ends lost 5 bases and 7 bases respectively, with 29 bases between them. This CDR3 has 18 amino acids. Germline V gives CDR1 KGHSH, CDR2 LQKENI.